This T cell receptor beta chain was identified during a study of blood T cells in healthy people across ages. The study, taken as a whole, reports: Calculation of diversity from one million T cells yielded estimates considered to be underestimates.

Isolation recovered at least 6.5 million PBMCs from every sample. Extracted total RNA amounted to at least 5.5 micrograms for each sample. For the second PCR, which ran for roughly 7 to 11 cycles, a sample-barcoded 5' primer and a J-beta primer mix were used. TCRdb passed the 5' RACE reads through MiXCR, listing each CDR3 protein once. This sample has fewer than 2,000,000 distinct CDR3 sequences, with more than 35% found just once. A remark on this clonotype: Its antigen is still unknown.

CDR3 length: 13 residues. The ends were cut back, 5 bases at V and 1 base at J, with 8 bases in the middle. Germline CDR1 and CDR2: MNHEY and SMNVEV (reference sequence). The source is a human donor in good health. The V call is TRBV27, the J call TRBJ1-2; unclear D gene. Material for sequencing was blood. CDR3: CASSHQSNYGYTF. In nucleotides, the CDR3 is TGTGCCAGCAGTCATCAAAGTAACTATGGCTACACCTTC.